A selection of T cell receptor beta chains follows, all from one sample in a study of tumor-infiltrating lymphocytes in primary liver carcinoma. One entry per CDR3 protein results from TCRdb running MiXCR on the multiplex PCR reads. The profile shows approximately 73,000 distinct CDR3 sequences, about 72% of them singletons. Specimen: liver tumor tissue from sampling region 4. The origin of the receptors is a man aged 40-49 years with primary liver carcinoma and hepatitis B virus infection. CDR3s include the opening cysteine and the closing phenylalanine or tryptophan. D genes are given only for firm matches. Clone size appears in some rows only: once, few, many, or a class for an expanded clone.

NA	TRBD1	TRBV6-1	TRBJ1-5	CVNSVDRGNQPQHF	TGTGTCAACAGTGTAGACAGGGGCAATCAGCCCCAGCATTTT
NA	NA	TRBV7-6	TRBJ2-7	CASSFGSGELYF	TGTGCCAGCAGCTTCGGATCAGGAGAGCTGTACTTC
NA	TRBD1	TRBV28	TRBJ2-3	CASSTLGDRVGPPSTDTQYF	TGTGCCAGCAGTACCCTTGGGGACAGGGTGGGACCTCCAAGCACAGATACGCAGTATTTT
NA	NA	TRBV24-1	TRBJ2-1	CVTSDRSRVGNEQFF	TGTGTCACCAGTGATAGGAGCAGGGTGGGCAATGAGCAGTTCTTC
many	TRBD2	TRBV7-8	TRBJ2-7	CASSSIAGATSYEQYF	TGTGCCAGCAGCTCCATAGCGGGAGCGACCTCCTACGAGCAGTACTTC
NA	NA	TRBV12-3/TRBV12-4	TRBJ1-6	CASTLGPVMESPLHF	TGTGCCAGCACCTTGGGACCGGTAATGGAGTCACCCCTCCACTTT
NA	NA	TRBV7-9	TRBJ2-1	CACSLGDMAHNEQFF	TGTGCCTGCAGCTTAGGGGACATGGCACACAATGAGCAGTTCTTC
NA	NA	TRBV11-2	TRBJ2-3	CATTLLRDTQYF	TGTGCCACCACACTATTGAGAGATACGCAGTATTTT
once	NA	TRBV6-5	TRBJ2-1	CASSYGVGSYNEQFF	TGTGCCAGCAGTTACGGTGTAGGGTCCTACAATGAGCAGTTCTTC
NA	NA	TRBV19	TRBJ2-5	CAMRDGRETQYF	TGTGCCATGAGGGACGGCCGGGAGACCCAGTACTTC
many	NA	TRBV28	TRBJ1-5	CASSPDGSDQPQHF	TGTGCCAGCAGTCCTGACGGAAGCGATCAGCCCCAGCATTTT
once	NA	TRBV5-1	TRBJ2-3	CASSPGAGRGTQYF	TGCGCCAGCAGCCCTGGGGCAGGGCGGGGTACGCAGTATTTT
NA	NA	TRBV11-2	TRBJ2-3	CASSLYGVDTQYF	TGTGCCAGCAGCTTATACGGGGTAGATACGCAGTATTTT
NA	TRBD1	TRBV29-1	TRBJ1-2	CCAAAGTDLNYGYTF	TGCTGCGCTGCTGCCGGGACAGACCTTAACTATGGCTACACCTTC
many	NA	TRBV7-9	TRBJ2-7	CASTWGENYEQYF	TGTGCCAGCACCTGGGGGGAGAACTACGAGCAGTACTTC
NA	NA	TRBV11-2	TRBJ2-7	CANSPSSSTCEQYF	TGTGCCAACAGCCCTTCGAGTAGCACCTGCGAGCAGTACTTC
once	NA	TRBV11-2	TRBJ1-1	CASGFDLGGRLAEALF	TGTGCCAGTGGCTTCGATTTGGGCGGAAGACTCGCTGAAGCTCTCTTT
many	NA	TRBV5-6	TRBJ1-6	CASSLPGVGNSPLHF	TGTGCCAGCAGCTTGCCGGGGGTGGGGAATTCACCCCTCCACTTT
NA	TRBD1	TRBV2	TRBJ2-5	CASRETTGGEETQYF	TGTGCCAGCAGGGAGACGACAGGGGGCGAGGAGACCCAGTACTTC
NA	TRBD2	TRBV29-1	TRBJ2-3	CRVSGGQVGDTQYF	TGCAGGGTTTCGGGAGGGCAAGTGGGAGATACGCAGTATTTT
many	NA	TRBV10-3	TRBJ1-1	CAISEPGLFGEAFF	TGTGCCATCAGTGAACCAGGGCTTTTTGGTGAAGCTTTCTTT
few	NA	TRBV7-9	TRBJ2-7	CASSPLYEQHF	TGTGCCAGCAGCCCTCTTTACGAGCAGCACTTC
many	TRBD1	TRBV5-5	TRBJ1-2	CASSPGTGSYGYTF	TGTGCCAGCAGCCCTGGGACAGGGAGTTATGGCTACACCTTC